The rows below give T cell receptor beta chains drawn from one sample of a study of blood T cell repertoires in COVID-19. Measured with immunoSEQ multiplex PCR; TCRdb has only the in-frame clones, and not every one. There are fewer than 500,000 clones in the sample; roughly nine tenths occur only once, and approximately 2% lies in the top ten. Sequenced sample: PBMCs or T cells enriched from blood (not recorded which). These receptors all stem from a woman between 18 and 30 years old with acute COVID-19. Both conserved end residues are part of each CDR3. D genes are given only for firm matches. A row's size may be missing; if present it is once, few, many or a size class.

D gene | clone size | J gene | V gene | CDR3 DNA | CDR3 protein
TRBD2 | . | TRBJ2-5 | TRBV11-1 | TGTGCCAGCAGCCCCTCGCGCGGGGGGAGCGAGACCCAGTACTTC | CASSPSRGGSETQYF
TRBD2 | . | TRBJ2-3 | TRBV10-2 | TGCGCCAGCAGGGGACTAGCGGGGACAGATACGCAGTATTTT | CASRGLAGTDTQYF
. | . | TRBJ2-3 | TRBV18 | TGTGCCAGCTCACCGGACTCGCCAGATACGCAGTATTTT | CASSPDSPDTQYF
. | . | TRBJ2-3 | TRBV10-3 | TGTGCCATCAGTGTCCAGGGGAGGGTTACGCAGTATTTT | CAISVQGRVTQYF
TRBD1 | . | TRBJ1-6 | TRBV18 | TGTGCCAGCTCAATTGGACAGGGGGTTATAGAATCACCCCTCCACTTT | CASSIGQGVIESPLHF
TRBD2 | . | TRBJ2-5 | TRBV29-1 | TGCAGCGGACGGGGGGATGGAGAGACCCAGTACTTC | CSGRGDGETQYF
TRBD2 | once | TRBJ2-7 | TRBV4-2 | TGTGCCAGCAGCCAAGATCCTAGCGGGATCTACGAGCAGTACTTC | CASSQDPSGIYEQYF
. | once | TRBJ1-6 | TRBV6-5 | TGTGCCAGCAATAAAGTCAGGGCTTCACCCCTCCACTTT | CASNKVRASPLHF
TRBD2 | . | TRBJ2-7 | TRBV4-3 | TGCGCCAGCAGCCAAGAATTGCTAGCGGGGGCCTACGAGCAGTACTTC | CASSQELLAGAYEQYF
TRBD2 | . | TRBJ2-2 | TRBV5-1 | TGCGCCAGCAGCTTGGTCGGGGGGACCGGGGAGCTGTTTTTT | CASSLVGGTGELFF
TRBD1 | once | TRBJ2-2 | TRBV7-3 | TGTGCCAGCAGTCCAGGGGGCCCCGGGGAGCTGTTTTTT | CASSPGGPGELFF
. | . | TRBJ1-1 | TRBV6-5 | TGTGCCAGCAGTTACTCCAGGAACGAAGCTTTCTTT | CASSYSRNEAFF
TRBD2 | . | TRBJ2-7 | TRBV15 | TGTGCCACCAGCAGAGCCCCGGGACTACGAGTGGGGGAGCAGTACTTC | CATSRAPGLRVGEQYF
. | . | TRBJ1-1 | TRBV12-2 | TGTGCAAGTCGCGCAGGGGAATGTCGCACTGAAGCTTTCTTT | CASRAGECRTEAFF
TRBD1 | few | TRBJ1-3 | TRBV11-2 | TGTGCCAGCAGCTCCTCCGGGACAGCTGGAAACACCATATATTTT | CASSSSGTAGNTIYF
. | . | TRBJ2-3 | TRBV2 | TGTGCCAGCAGTTTACACAGGGCAAGTACGCAGTATTTT | CASSLHRASTQYF
. | . | TRBJ1-5 | TRBV20-1 | TGCAGTGCTAGTAGCTCCGCTAATCAGCCCCAGCATTTT | CSASSSANQPQHF
. | . | TRBJ2-3 | TRBV27 | TGTGCCAGCAGTTTCGGAGGGAGGTCAGATACGCAGTATTTT | CASSFGGRSDTQYF
TRBD1 | . | TRBJ2-7 | TRBV13 | TGTGCCAGCAGCGTAGGACAGGGTCTGCTGGAGCAGTACTTC | CASSVGQGLLEQYF
TRBD1 | . | TRBJ1-1 | TRBV11-2 | TGTGCCAGCAGCTTAGTAGGACAGGGGGCCGCGAACACTGAAGCTTTCTTT | CASSLVGQGAANTEAFF
TRBD2 | . | TRBJ2-5 | TRBV28 | TGTGCCAGCACCTCCGGGACTAGCGGGATTCGGACCCAGTACTTC | CASTSGTSGIRTQYF
TRBD2 | . | TRBJ2-1 | TRBV3-1/TRBV3-2 | TGTGCCAGCAGCAGCCTAGCGGGAGGTGATGAGCAGTTCTTC | CASSSLAGGDEQFF
TRBD1 | . | TRBJ2-3 | TRBV4-1 | TGCGCCAGCAGCCAAGTGCCGGGACAGGGGGCGACTTACACAGATACGCAGTATTTT | CASSQVPGQGATYTDTQYF
. | . | TRBJ2-2 | TRBV6-5 | TGTGCCAGCAGTTTTCTCAATGGCGGCGGCACCGGGGAGCTGTTTTTT | CASSFLNGGGTGELFF
. | . | TRBJ2-1 | TRBV19 | TGTGCCAGTACCCCTGGGATAAAGGGGACCTACAATGAGCAGTTCTTC | CASTPGIKGTYNEQFF
. | many | TRBJ1-5 | TRBV28 | TGTGCCAGCGGAGGACAGTATAGCAATCAGCCCCAGCATTTT | CASGGQYSNQPQHF
. | . | TRBJ2-7 | TRBV7-6 | TGTGCCAGCAGCAATGGACAAAACTACGAGCAGTACTTC | CASSNGQNYEQYF
TRBD1 | . | TRBJ1-2 | TRBV11-2 | TGTGCCAGCAGCTTAGTGCAGGGGGCGGGAGGCTACACCTTC | CASSLVQGAGGYTF
TRBD1 | . | TRBJ2-3 | TRBV9 | TGTGCCAGCAGGGGACAGGGGACAGATACGCAGTATTTT | CASRGQGTDTQYF
. | . | TRBJ1-1 | TRBV9 | TGTGCCAGCAGCGTTTTGGGAGGGGACGGGAACACTGAAGCTTTCTTT | CASSVLGGDGNTEAFF
TRBD2 | . | TRBJ2-7 | TRBV4-3 | TGCGCCAGCAGCCAAGCAGCCGGGACTAGCGCCTACGAGCAGTACTTC | CASSQAAGTSAYEQYF
TRBD1 | once | TRBJ2-2 | TRBV9 | TGTGCCAGCAGCGTAGGGGGACAGGCCTTGAACACCGGGGAGCTGTTTTTT | CASSVGGQALNTGELFF
. | . | TRBJ2-2 | TRBV9 | TGTGCCAGCAGCGTAGAAGGAAAGGGGACCGGGGAGCTGTTTTTT | CASSVEGKGTGELFF
. | . | TRBJ1-5 | TRBV6-2/TRBV6-3 | TGTGCCAGCAGTTACCCTGGCCAGCCCCAGCATTTT | CASSYPGQPQHF
TRBD1 | few | TRBJ1-6 | TRBV6-5 | TGTGCCAGCAGTTACACGGGACAGTATAATTCACCCCTCCACTTT | CASSYTGQYNSPLHF